One and the same sample provided the 27 T cell receptor beta chains below, sequenced in a study of T-cell reconstitution after alpha-beta-depleted transplantation in children. TCRbeta library construction was performed incorporating unique molecular identifiers. From the PCR reads, TCRdb called clonotypes with MiXCR, one entry per CDR3 protein. The sample contains 450,000 to 600,000 distinct CDR3 sequences, around a third of which appear only once. Here the sequenced sample was PBMCs from the stem cell graft donor, taken from the stem cell graft. Receptors originate from a human donor who donated a stem cell graft to a child with aplastic anemia.

This chain joins TRBV15 and TRBJ1-2, with a possible D match to TRBD1 (5 bases). V lost 3 bases and J lost 2, with 16 bases in between. This CDR3 region has 16 residues. In germline, CDR1 is LNHNV, CDR2 YYDKDF (reference sequence). The CDR3 here is CATSSGTSKANYGYTF. As DNA, the CDR3 is TGTGCCACCAGCAGCGGGACTTCCAAGGCAAACTATGGCTACACCTTC.

This sequence joins TRBV7-8 and TRBJ2-2; D call uncertain. This CDR3 contains 15 residues. V was pared by 5 bases and J by 1 base, with 11 bases between. Germline CDR1 SGHVS, CDR2 FQNEAQ. CDR3 amino acids: CASSPVARNTGELFF. Written as DNA, the CDR3 is TGTGCCAGCAGCCCAGTGGCCCGGAACACCGGGGAGCTGTTTTTT.

The chain is built from TRBV30 and TRBJ1-5; D call uncertain. The CDR3 contains 13 residues. V lost 2 bases, J lost 7 bases, and 12 bases lay in between. CDR1 and CDR2 (germline): GTSNPN, SVGIG (reference sequence). In DNA, the CDR3 is TGTGCCTGGAGTTCCTCCACCGGGCAGCCCCAGCATTTT. Its translation: CAWSSSTGQPQHF.

This clonotype showed up just a few times. The chain links TRBV6-1 to TRBJ2-7; perhaps TRBD2 as D (6 bases). Trimming cost V 6 bases and J 0 bases, with 18 bases left between them. The CDR3 loop spans 16 amino acids. Germline CDR1 and CDR2: MNHNS and SASEGT. CDR3 sequence (DNA): TGTGCCAGCAGGACGGGGGTGGGAGGCTACTCCTACGAGCAGTACTTC. This codes for CASRTGVGGYSYEQYF.

The chain joins TRBV12-3 or TRBV12-4 to TRBJ2-1; perhaps TRBD2 as D (6 bases). The V and J ends lost 6 bases and 4 bases respectively, with 13 bases between them. The CDR3 extends over 14 amino acids. CDR3 residues: CASSGDSLYNEQFF. Written as DNA, the CDR3 is TGTGCCAGCAGCGGGGACTCACTATACAATGAGCAGTTCTTC.

This chain links TRBV11-2 with TRBJ1-4, with D perhaps matching TRBD1 (5 bases). Germline CDR1 is SGHAT and CDR2 is FQNNGV. The V end lost 5 bases, the J end lost 5 bases, and 15 bases lay between the germline ends. This CDR3 contains 15 residues. CDR3 in DNA: TGTGCCAGCAGCACCTACAGGAACCTCAATGAAAAACTGTTTTTT. Residues: CASSTYRNLNEKLFF.

V usage is TRBV5-1 and J usage is TRBJ2-3; the match to TRBD2 covers 7 bases. The CDR3 spans 16 residues. Germline CDR1 reads SGHRS; CDR2 reads YFSETQ. V was pared by 0 bases and J by 4 bases, with 8 bases of the junction left unmatched. CDR3 protein: CASSLGATSIADTQYF. The CDR3 DNA reads TGCGCCAGCAGCTTGGGAGCGACTAGCATAGCAGATACGCAGTATTTT. The full variable domain, with the rest looked up from reference TRBV5-1 and TRBJ2-3, is KAGVTQTPRYLIKTRGQQVTLSCSPISGHRSVSWYQQTPGQGLQFLFEYFSETQRNKGNFPGRFSGRQFSNSRSEMNVSTLELGDSALYLCASSLGATSIADTQYFGPGTRLTVL.

This clonotype was counted only a few times. The V call is TRBV29-1, the J call TRBJ2-4, with 7 bases that match TRBD2. V shed 4 bases and J 1 base; nucleotides not matched to a gene: 7. Germline assignment: CDR1 SQVTM and CDR2 ANQGSEA. CDR3 size: 15 residues. CDR3 sequence reads: CSVVGRDGAKNIQYF. CDR3 bases: TGCAGCGTTGTGGGGAGGGATGGGGCCAAAAACATTCAGTACTTC.

The chain has TRBV7-6 and TRBJ2-7; TRBD2 matches 7 bases. Trimming at V came to 3 bases and at J to 6 bases, leaving 8 bases not matched to a gene. Germline assignment: CDR1 SGHVS and CDR2 FNYEAQ. This CDR3 region has 14 residues. In DNA, the CDR3 is TGTGCCAGCAGCTTTGGCGGGAGCGCGGGCGAGCAGTACTTC. Amino acid sequence: CASSFGGSAGEQYF.

The chain carries TRBV9 and TRBJ2-1; 7 bases line up with TRBD1. The CDR3 has 18 residues. Germline trimming cut 1 base from V and 0 bases from J; bases unmatched to any gene: 10. Germline loops: CDR1 SGDLS, CDR2 YYNGEE. CDR3 DNA: TGTGCCAGCAGCGTAACCTCGGGGACAGTAAGCTCCTACAATGAGCAGTTCTTC. It translates to CASSVTSGTVSSYNEQFF. Drawing the rest from reference TRBV9 and TRBJ2-1, the complete variable domain is DSGVTQTPKHLITATGQRVTLRCSPRSGDLSVYWYQQSLDQGLQFLIQYYNGEERAKGNILERFSAQQFPDLHSELNLSSLELGDSALYFCASSVTSGTVSSYNEQFFGPGTRLTVL.

This clonotype was found a few times. This chain links TRBV3-1 with TRBJ2-3; TRBD1 is a possible D gene (6 bases). Looked up from germline, CDR1 is LGHDT and CDR2 is YNNKEL (reference sequence). CDR3 size: 14 residues. Trimming shortened V by 3 bases and J by 3 bases, and 10 bases separated the two germline ends. The CDR3 loop reads CASSQGTLTDTQYF. The CDR3 DNA follows: TGTGCCAGCAGCCAGGGGACACTAACAGATACGCAGTATTTT.

There are a few counts of this clonotype. This CDR3 is CSVDRLAGTEAFF. CDR3 bases: TGCAGCGTTGATAGATTGGCTGGGACTGAAGCTTTCTTT. This chain joins TRBV29-1 and TRBJ1-1; D is unclear. Between the trimmed V and J ends, which lost 3 bases and 5 bases, there was a span of 13 bases. From germline, CDR1 is SQVTM and CDR2 ANQGSEA. This CDR3 has 13 residues.

This clonotype showed up just a few times. This rearrangement joins TRBV4-3 to TRBJ1-2; no firm D call. V lost 0 bases and J 3 bases, leaving 11 bases between the germline ends. CDR3 length: 15 amino acids. From germline, CDR1 is LGHNA and CDR2 YSLEER. CDR3 nucleotides: TGCGCCAGCAGCCAAGAAATGACGGAATACTATGGCTACACCTTC. Residues: CASSQEMTEYYGYTF.

The chain employs TRBV20-1 and TRBJ2-2; 7 nucleotides agree with TRBD2. J gave up 4 bases and V 3 bases, and 5 bases lay outside the gene matches. Germline V gene sequence: CDR1 DFQATT, CDR2 SNEGSKA (reference sequence). The CDR3 sequence is 14 residues long. In nucleotides, the CDR3 is TGCAGTGCTAGTGGCGGGAGTCTCACCGGGGAGCTGTTTTTT. Protein sequence: CSASGGSLTGELFF.

The J gene is TRBJ1-2, the V gene TRBV12-3 or TRBV12-4; the match to TRBD1 covers 8 bases. J gave up 5 bases and V 7 bases, and 12 bases lay outside the gene matches. CDR3 size: 15 residues. The CDR3 sequence: CASTFAGGRRYGYTF. CDR3 nucleotides: TGTGCCAGCACCTTCGCAGGGGGCCGTAGGTATGGCTACACCTTC.

The CDR3 region has the DNA TGTGCCAGCTCACCACTTGTAACGGCCACAGATACGCAGTATTTT. Translated, it gives CASSPLVTATDTQYF. The chain is built from TRBV18 and TRBJ2-3; the D is unclear. Germline-derived CDR1 and CDR2 are KGHSH and LQKENI. V was cut by 1 base and J by 2 bases, with 10 bases left in between. The CDR3 has 15 residues.

This clonotype turned up a few times. The rearrangement joins TRBV7-2 to TRBJ2-4; weak D call: TRBD2 (6 bases). The V gene's germline CDR1 is SGHTA and CDR2 FQGNSA. The V gene lost 5 bases and the J gene lost 6 bases, with 17 bases spanning the gap. This CDR3 has 15 amino acids. CDR3 sequence (DNA): TGTGCCAGCAGCGCACATACACCGGGAGTAAACATTCAGTACTTC. Its protein is CASSAHTPGVNIQYF. The full variable domain, in which reference TRBV7-2 and TRBJ2-4 provide the parts outside the CDR3, is GAGVSQSPSNKVTEKGKDVELRCDPISGHTALYWYRQSLGQGLEFLIYFQGNSAPDKSGLPSDRFSAERTGGSVSTLTIQRTQQEDSAVYLCASSAHTPGVNIQYFGAGTRLSVL.

This clonotype was seen just once. The chain carries TRBV7-9 and TRBJ1-5; 10 bases match TRBD1. Germline V lookup: CDR1 SEHNR, CDR2 FQNEAQ (reference sequence). V trimming: 4 bases; J trimming: 7 bases; junction bases outside the gene matches: 13. The CDR3 spans 17 residues. The CDR3 sequence is CASSSLKGQGPGQPQHF. The CDR3 bases are TGTGCCAGCAGCTCCCTAAAGGGACAGGGGCCGGGACAGCCCCAGCATTTT.

The rearrangement uses TRBV5-4 and TRBJ1-1; D is unresolved. Germline V gene sequence: CDR1 SGHNT, CDR2 YYREEE (reference sequence). The V and J ends lost 0 bases and 6 bases respectively, with 9 bases between them. The CDR3 has 13 amino acids. The CDR3 is CASSLVKGSEAFF. In DNA, the CDR3 is TGTGCCAGCAGCTTGGTAAAAGGCTCTGAAGCTTTCTTT.

This sequence joins TRBV20-1 and TRBJ1-1; D unresolved. The V end was cut by 6 bases, the J end by 1 base, with 12 bases between. The germline V gene encodes CDR1 DFQATT and CDR2 SNEGSKA (reference sequence). The CDR3 sequence is 13 residues long. The DNA of the CDR3 is TGCAGTGCCCATCCCGGCGGGAACACTGAAGCTTTCTTT. Translated: CSAHPGGNTEAFF.

The rearrangement links TRBV24-1 to TRBJ1-1; 11 bases agree with TRBD1. The V segment lost 9 bases and the J segment 7 bases; nucleotides outside the gene matches: 6. The CDR3 sequence is 13 residues long. Germline loops: CDR1 KGHDR, CDR2 SFDVKD. Written as DNA, the CDR3 is TGTGCCACCTCGGACAGGGGGCGGAGTGAAGCTTTCTTT. It encodes CATSDRGRSEAFF.

This clonotype occurred once. The chain has TRBV7-8 and TRBJ1-1; 7 positions match TRBD1. CDR3 length: 13 amino acids. Germline CDR1 and CDR2: SGHVS and FQNEAQ. Unmatched junction bases numbered 2, after V lost 3 bases and J lost 4 bases. CDR3 DNA sequence: TGTGCCAGCAGCTTCCGACAGGGCACTGAAGCTTTCTTT. Translated: CASSFRQGTEAFF.

The rearrangement links TRBV5-1 to TRBJ2-1; D perhaps matches TRBD2 (6 bases). Germline-derived CDR1 and CDR2 are SGHRS and YFSETQ. V lost 5 bases and J lost 4, with 13 bases in between. The CDR3 contains 14 residues. Here the CDR3 reads CASRAGGLYNEQFF. CDR3 coding DNA: TGCGCCAGCAGAGCCGGGGGTCTTTACAATGAGCAGTTCTTC. Supplemented by reference TRBV5-1 and TRBJ2-1, the full variable domain reads KAGVTQTPRYLIKTRGQQVTLSCSPISGHRSVSWYQQTPGQGLQFLFEYFSETQRNKGNFPGRFSGRQFSNSRSEMNVSTLELGDSALYLCASRAGGLYNEQFFGPGTRLTVL.

This clonotype has more than one count but fewer than ten. CDR3 residues: CSAGLGSTDTQYF. The DNA of the CDR3 is TGCAGTGCCGGACTAGGGAGCACAGATACGCAGTATTTT. The J gene is TRBJ2-3, the V gene TRBV20-1; TRBD2 matches 7 bases. This CDR3 region has 13 residues. With V trimmed by 6 bases and J by 0 bases, 3 bases remained unmatched. CDR1 DFQATT and CDR2 SNEGSKA come from the germline V gene (reference sequence).

This clonotype was observed a handful of times. The chain carries TRBV15 and TRBJ2-3, with TRBD1 identical over 10 bases. Germline V gene lookup returns CDR1 LNHNV and CDR2 YYDKDF (reference sequence). The CDR3 covers 15 residues. V was pared by 9 bases and J by 3 bases, with 9 bases of the junction left unmatched. CDR3: CATTTGGARTDTQYF. CDR3 in DNA: TGTGCCACAACGACAGGGGGCGCGAGGACAGATACGCAGTATTTT.

V is TRBV21-1 and J is TRBJ2-7; TRBD2, the table's D call, lacks a check against the DNA. TRBV21-1 is reported as a pseudogene. The CDR3 contains 14 residues. The CDR3 here is CASSKEADRCEQYV. As DNA, the CDR3 is TGTGCCAGCAGCAAAGAAGCGGACCGTTGCGAGCAGTACGTC.

V usage is TRBV7-8 and J usage is TRBJ1-1; D gene unclear. This CDR3 has 16 residues. Germline CDR1 is SGHVS and CDR2 is FQNEAQ. V was pared by 2 bases and J by 0 bases, with 13 bases between. Here the CDR3 reads CASSLFSTALNTEAFF. The CDR3 DNA reads TGTGCCAGCAGCTTATTTTCTACAGCGCTGAACACTGAAGCTTTCTTT.